These 8 T cell receptor beta chains share one sample of origin, sequenced in a study of blood T cell repertoires in COVID-19. The assay was immunoSEQ multiplex PCR, and TCRdb's table has in-frame clones only and misses some. The table records approximately 150,000 clones, almost 90% of them present only once. Sequencing was carried out using peripheral blood. The receptors stem from a woman aged 60 to 75 with acute or convalescent COVID-19.

The V gene is TRBV6-2 or TRBV6-3, the J gene TRBJ2-2; D not certain. From germline, CDR1 is MNHEY and CDR2 SVGEGT. This CDR3 is built from 13 residues. Trimming took 6 bases from V and 4 from J, leaving 9 bases between them. The CDR3 is CASSPVATGELFF. The CDR3, as DNA: TGTGCCAGCAGCCCCGTAGCCACCGGGGAGCTGTTTTTT.

V usage is TRBV5-1 and J usage is TRBJ2-1; D is possibly TRBD1 (6 bases). CDR3 size: 15 residues. Germline CDR1 and CDR2: SGHRS and YFSETQ. The ends were cut back, 1 base at V and 6 bases at J, with 14 bases in the middle. The CDR3 reads CASSLLSRGTNEQFF. CDR3 DNA sequence: TGCGCCAGCAGCTTGCTTTCAAGGGGGACCAATGAGCAGTTCTTC.

The chain links TRBV9 to TRBJ2-1, with D perhaps TRBD1 (5 bases). V dropped 0 bases and J dropped 5 bases, with 15 bases sitting between them. The CDR3 consists of 16 residues. The germline V gene has CDR1 SGDLS and CDR2 YYNGEE. CDR3: CASSVGGGALNNEQFF. In DNA, the CDR3 is TGTGCCAGCAGCGTAGGGGGTGGGGCACTTAACAATGAGCAGTTCTTC.

The chain recombines TRBV20-1 with TRBJ1-2; D is unresolved. The CDR3 sequence is 11 residues long. Germline loops: CDR1 DFQATT, CDR2 SNEGSKA (reference sequence). Trimming cost V 3 bases and J 8 bases, with 10 bases left between them. The CDR3 spells CSASPNFGYTF. The CDR3 DNA follows: TGCAGTGCTAGCCCCAATTTCGGCTACACCTTC.

This chain uses TRBV7-2 with TRBJ2-5, with TRBD2 matching 9 bases. The V and J ends lost 0 bases and 13 bases, in that order; junction bases with no gene match: 9. The CDR3 covers 14 residues. The germline V gene encodes CDR1 SGHTA and CDR2 FQGNSA. CDR3 in amino acids: CASSLAHERGAPYF. CDR3 DNA sequence: TGTGCCAGCAGCTTAGCGCATGAGCGGGGGGCCCCGTACTTC.

This sequence joins TRBV5-1 and TRBJ2-3, with TRBD2 matching 10 bases. Germline V gene sequence: CDR1 SGHRS, CDR2 YFSETQ. V lost 0 bases to trimming and J lost 0 bases; unmatched junction nucleotides: 10. There are 19 residues in the CDR3. The CDR3 DNA reads as TGCGCCAGCAGCTTGGGAGCGGTAGCGGGGGGCCGGAGCACAGATACGCAGTATTTT. Encoded protein: CASSLGAVAGGRSTDTQYF.

This chain joins TRBV29-1 and TRBJ1-6; 8 bases are shared with TRBD1. CDR1 SQVTM and CDR2 ANQGSEA come from the germline V gene. Losses at the gene ends were 7 bases for V and 8 bases for J; bases not matched to a gene: 7. CDR3 length: 13 residues. This chain's CDR3 is CSAQDREDSPLHF. The CDR3 DNA reads TGCAGCGCCCAGGACAGGGAGGATTCACCCCTCCACTTT.

The chain combines TRBV5-6 with TRBJ2-7; D may be TRBD2 (6 bases). The V end lost 3 bases, the J end lost 2 bases, and 18 bases lay between the germline ends. The CDR3 sequence is 16 residues long. The germline CDR1 and CDR2 sequences are SGHDT and YYEEEE. The CDR3 reads CASSSLTREWTYEQYF. Written as DNA, the CDR3 is TGTGCCAGCAGCTCCCTTACCCGGGAGTGGACCTACGAGCAGTACTTC. Variable domain in full (rest from reference TRBV5-6 and TRBJ2-7): DAGVTQSPTHLIKTRGQQVTLRCSPKSGHDTVSWYQQALGQGPQFIFQYYEEEERQRGNFPDRFSGHQFPNYSSELNVNALLLGDSALYLCASSSLTREWTYEQYFGPGTRLTVT.